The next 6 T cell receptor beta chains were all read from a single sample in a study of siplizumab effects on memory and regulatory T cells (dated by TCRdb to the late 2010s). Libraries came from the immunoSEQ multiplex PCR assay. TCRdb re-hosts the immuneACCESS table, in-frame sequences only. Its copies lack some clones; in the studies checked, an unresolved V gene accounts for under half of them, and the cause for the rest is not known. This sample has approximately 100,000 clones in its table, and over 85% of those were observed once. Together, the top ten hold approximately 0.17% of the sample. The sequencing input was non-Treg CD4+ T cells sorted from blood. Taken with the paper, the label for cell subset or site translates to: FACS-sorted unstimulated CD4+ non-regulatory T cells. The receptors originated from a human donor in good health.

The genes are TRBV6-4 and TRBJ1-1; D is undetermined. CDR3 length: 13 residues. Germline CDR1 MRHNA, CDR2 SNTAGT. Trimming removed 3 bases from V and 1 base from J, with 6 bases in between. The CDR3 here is CASSDGPNTEAFF. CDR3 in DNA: TGTGCCAGCAGTGATGGGCCGAACACTGAAGCTTTCTTT.

CDR3 DNA: TGTGCCAGCCCCCCACAGAACATGAACACTGAAGCTTTCTTT. It codes for CASPPQNMNTEAFF. This chain links TRBV28 with TRBJ1-1; no reliable D call. V dropped 8 bases and J dropped 0 bases, with 13 bases sitting between them. Germline CDR1 reads MDHEN; CDR2 reads SYDVKM. There are 14 residues in the CDR3.

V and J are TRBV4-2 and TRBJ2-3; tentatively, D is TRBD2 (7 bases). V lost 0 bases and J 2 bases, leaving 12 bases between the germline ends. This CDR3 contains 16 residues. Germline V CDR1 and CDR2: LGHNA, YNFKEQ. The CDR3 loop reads CASSQEAGANTDTQYF. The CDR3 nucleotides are TGTGCCAGCAGCCAAGAGGCGGGGGCGAACACAGATACGCAGTATTTT.

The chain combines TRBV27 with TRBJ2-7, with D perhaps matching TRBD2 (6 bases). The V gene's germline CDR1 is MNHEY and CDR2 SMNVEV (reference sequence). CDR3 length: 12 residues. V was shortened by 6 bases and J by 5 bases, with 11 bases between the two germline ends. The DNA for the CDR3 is TGTGCCAGCAGAGGGAGGAGGAACGAGCAGTACTTC. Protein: CASRGRRNEQYF.

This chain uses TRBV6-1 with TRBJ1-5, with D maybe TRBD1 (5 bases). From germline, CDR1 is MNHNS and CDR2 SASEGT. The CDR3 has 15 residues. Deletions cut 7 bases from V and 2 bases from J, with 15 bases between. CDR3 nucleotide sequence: TGTGCCAGCATTCAGGGTTCGTTAGGCAATCAGCCCCAGCATTTT. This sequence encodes CASIQGSLGNQPQHF.

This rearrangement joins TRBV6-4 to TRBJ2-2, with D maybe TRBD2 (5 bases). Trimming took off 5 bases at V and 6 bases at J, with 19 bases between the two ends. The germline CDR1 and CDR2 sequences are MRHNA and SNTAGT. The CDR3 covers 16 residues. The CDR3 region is CASSSVGGPPSGELFF. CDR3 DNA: TGTGCCAGCAGTTCGGTCGGAGGTCCCCCTTCCGGGGAGCTGTTTTTT.